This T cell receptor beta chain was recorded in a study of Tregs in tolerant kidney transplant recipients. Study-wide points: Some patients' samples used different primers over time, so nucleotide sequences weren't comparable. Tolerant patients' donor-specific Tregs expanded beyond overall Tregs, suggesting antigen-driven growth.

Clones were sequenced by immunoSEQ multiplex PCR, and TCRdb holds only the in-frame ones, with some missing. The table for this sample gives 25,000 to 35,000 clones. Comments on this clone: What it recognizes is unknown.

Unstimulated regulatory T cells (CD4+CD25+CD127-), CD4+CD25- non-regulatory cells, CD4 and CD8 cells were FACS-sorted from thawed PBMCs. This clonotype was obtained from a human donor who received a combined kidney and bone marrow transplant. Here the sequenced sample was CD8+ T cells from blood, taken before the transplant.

The covered CDR3 bases are TGTGCCAGCAGCTTAATTCCCATTCAAGGG. Its translation: CASSLIPIQG. The CDR3 reads in full as CASSLIPIQGAFF. This rearrangement joins TRBV7-9 to TRBJ1-1; D unresolved. The CDR3 end is not reached by the read, which stops 3 residues before it; the germline J gene fills it in. The CDR3 loop spans 13 amino acids. The germline V gene has CDR1 SEHNR and CDR2 FQNEAQ (reference sequence).